This T cell receptor (beta chain) originates from a study of blood T cells in healthy people across ages. Together with a sample-barcoded 5' primer, a J-beta primer mix was included in a second PCR lasting 7 to 11 cycles. In TCRdb, the 5' RACE reads were re-called with MiXCR into one record per CDR3 protein. The table records about 640,000 distinct CDR3 sequences, approximately 50% of them present only once. CDR3 length equals 14 residues. The V segment lost 5 bases and the J segment 2 bases; nucleotides outside the gene matches: 5. CDR1 and CDR2 from the germline V gene are PRHDT and FYEKMQ (reference sequence). Donors each provided about 10 milliliters of peripheral blood. Isolation per sample recovered at least 7 million PBMCs. This clonotype was counted between two and nine times. The antigen remains unidentified. General study points: Bulk PBMC profiling left naive and antigen-experienced comparisons inconclusive.

Sequencing used blood. The chain recombines TRBV13 with TRBJ1-1, with 7 bases fitting TRBD1. The clonotype comes from a man aged 60 to 69 in good health. Here the CDR3 reads CASSLGQINTEAFF. In DNA, the CDR3 is TGTGCCAGCAGCCTGGGACAGATAAACACTGAAGCTTTCTTT.